These 14 T cell receptor beta chains share one sample of origin, sequenced in a study of T cells in narcolepsy. The repertoire was sequenced with immunoSEQ multiplex PCR; TCRdb's copy has only in-frame clones and lacks some. The data contain approximately 35,000 clones, more than 70% of them singletons. The sequencing input was memory (CD45RA-) CD4+ T cells from blood. The receptors were sampled from a human donor in good health.

This clone was seen a single time. V is TRBV30 and J is TRBJ1-5; D ambiguous. The CDR3 is made up of 12 amino acids. Germline CDR1 and CDR2: GTSNPN and SVGIG (reference sequence). This CDR3 is CASRKINQPQHF. The DNA for the CDR3 is TGTGCGTCACGAAAGATCAATCAGCCCCAGCATTTT.

The chain is built from TRBV27 and TRBJ1-2; possibly TRBD1 for D (6 bases). Germline CDR1 reads MNHEY; CDR2 reads SMNVEV (reference sequence). V lost 4 bases, J lost 5 bases, and 11 bases lay in between. CDR3 length: 13 amino acids. The chain's CDR3 is CASSSDRNYGYTF. The CDR3 DNA reads as TGTGCCAGCAGTTCAGACAGGAATTATGGCTACACCTTC.

This chain's CDR3 is CASSPAGQLYGYTF. The CDR3 coding sequence is TGTGCCAGCTCACCGGCCGGACAGCTCTATGGCTACACCTTC. The chain recombines TRBV18 with TRBJ1-2; TRBD1 might be the D (6 bases). Germline V lookup: CDR1 KGHSH, CDR2 LQKENI. There are 14 residues in the CDR3. V was cut by 3 bases and J by 4 bases, with 12 bases left in between. The variable domain in full, completed from reference TRBV18 and TRBJ1-2, reads NAGVMQNPRHLVRRRGQEARLRCSPMKGHSHVYWYRQLPEEGLKFMVYLQKENIIDESGMPKERFSAEFPKEGPSILRIQQVVRGDSAAYFCASSPAGQLYGYTFGSGTRLTVV.

The V and J genes are TRBV2 and TRBJ1-6; the match to TRBD1 covers 7 bases. Trimming took 1 base from V and 7 from J; bases not matched to a gene: 4. Germline V gene lookup returns CDR1 SNHLY and CDR2 FYNNEI. The CDR3 loop spans 15 amino acids. The CDR3 loop is CASSEEVRGNSPLHF. CDR3 sequence (DNA): TGTGCCAGCAGTGAAGAGGTCAGGGGGAATTCACCCCTCCACTTT. The complete variable domain, with remaining parts taken from reference TRBV2 and TRBJ1-6, reads EPEVTQTPSHQVTQMGQEVILRCVPISNHLYFYWYRQILGQKVEFLVSFYNNEISEKSEIFDDQFSVERPDGSNFTLKIRSTKLEDSAMYFCASSEEVRGNSPLHFGNGTRLTVT.

The CDR3 loop reads CASSTSGRGSTGELFF. Written as DNA, the CDR3 is TGTGCCAGCAGTACTAGCGGGAGAGGTAGCACCGGGGAGCTGTTTTTT. The V call is TRBV7-9, the J call TRBJ2-2; TRBD2 matches 11 bases. The CDR3 runs 16 residues. V was pared by 6 bases and J by 4 bases, with 7 bases of the junction left unmatched. Germline V CDR1 and CDR2: SEHNR, FQNEAQ (reference sequence).

V is TRBV27 and J is TRBJ2-2, with TRBD2 matching 10 bases. Trimming cost V 3 bases and J 5 bases; bases outside gene matches: 9. The CDR3 loop spans 17 amino acids. The germline V gene encodes CDR1 MNHEY and CDR2 SMNVEV (reference sequence). The CDR3 bases are TGTGCCAGCAGTTTCGAGGCTAGCGGGAGTAAAACCGGGGAGCTGTTTTTT. Its protein product is CASSFEASGSKTGELFF.

The chain recombines TRBV7-2 with TRBJ2-7; D is undetermined. V gave up 0 bases and J gave up 4 bases, with 10 bases separating them. CDR3 length equals 14 residues. Germline V gene lookup returns CDR1 SGHTA and CDR2 FQGNSA. The CDR3 coding sequence is TGTGCCAGCAGCTTAGCTTCAACCGCTTACGAGCAGTACTTC. This gives the protein CASSLASTAYEQYF.

The chain combines TRBV5-6 with TRBJ2-7; no clear D gene. Per the germline V gene, CDR1 is SGHDT and CDR2 is YYEEEE. V lost 5 bases and J 0 bases, leaving 6 bases between the germline ends. CDR3 length: 12 amino acids. DNA of the CDR3: TGTGCCAGCAGTCAGAACTCCTACGAGCAGTACTTC. Its translation: CASSQNSYEQYF.

The V call is TRBV29-1, the J call TRBJ1-2; 8 nucleotides line up with TRBD1. The length of the CDR3 is 14 residues. CDR1 is SQVTM, CDR2 ANQGSEA, per germline. V shed 5 bases and J 6 bases; nucleotides not matched to a gene: 11. CDR3: CSVLLRTGGNGYTF. CDR3 bases: TGCAGCGTTCTACTCCGCACAGGGGGAAATGGCTACACCTTC. The entire variable domain, with the rest obtained from reference TRBV29-1 and TRBJ1-2, is as follows: SAVISQKPSRDICQRGTSLTIQCQVDSQVTMMFWYRQQPGQSLTLIATANQGSEATYESGFVIDKFPISRPNLTFSTLTVSNMSPEDSSIYLCSVLLRTGGNGYTFGSGTRLTVV.

The chain links TRBV9 to TRBJ2-5; 9 nucleotides line up with TRBD2. The V gene end was trimmed by 0 bases and the J gene end by 0 bases; junction bases not matched to a gene: 6. The CDR3 contains 17 residues. The germline CDR1 and CDR2 sequences are SGDLS and YYNGEE. CDR3 bases: TGTGCCAGCAGCGTAGCTACGCGGGGGGGCGACCAAGAGACCCAGTACTTC. Protein product: CASSVATRGGDQETQYF.

This clone was counted a few times. The chain couples TRBV4-1 to TRBJ2-3, with 8 bases identical to TRBD2. The V and J ends lost 0 bases and 3 bases, in that order; junction bases with no gene match: 5. In germline, CDR1 is MGHRA, CDR2 YSYEKL. The CDR3 sequence is 16 residues long. DNA of the CDR3: TGCGCCAGCAGCCAAGAGTTCGGGGGGGCGACAGATACGCAGTATTTT. Translating it yields CASSQEFGGATDTQYF.

CDR3: CASSLVTVTEAFF. Here the CDR3 DNA reads TGCGCCAGCAGCTTGGTTACAGTCACTGAAGCTTTCTTT. This chain uses TRBV5-1 with TRBJ1-1; D unclear. Germline CDR1 and CDR2: SGHRS and YFSETQ. Trimming removed 0 bases from V and 4 bases from J, with 7 bases in between. CDR3 length: 13 amino acids.

This chain joins TRBV28 and TRBJ1-5; D call uncertain. CDR3 size: 13 residues. Germline V gene lookup returns CDR1 MDHEN and CDR2 SYDVKM. Trimming removed 7 bases at V and 5 bases at J, with 12 bases between. The CDR3 loop is CASIPGWDQPQHF. The DNA for the CDR3 is TGTGCCAGCATTCCGGGTTGGGATCAGCCCCAGCATTTT.

This chain uses TRBV5-1 with TRBJ1-2; 8 nucleotides match TRBD1. The CDR3 is 14 amino acids. After removal of 1 base from V and 2 bases from J, the junction contained 1 base not matched to a gene. Germline lookup yields CDR1 SGHRS and CDR2 YFSETQ. CDR3 in DNA: TGCGCCAGCAGCTTGCAGGGGGCGAACTATGGCTACACCTTC. Its protein is CASSLQGANYGYTF.